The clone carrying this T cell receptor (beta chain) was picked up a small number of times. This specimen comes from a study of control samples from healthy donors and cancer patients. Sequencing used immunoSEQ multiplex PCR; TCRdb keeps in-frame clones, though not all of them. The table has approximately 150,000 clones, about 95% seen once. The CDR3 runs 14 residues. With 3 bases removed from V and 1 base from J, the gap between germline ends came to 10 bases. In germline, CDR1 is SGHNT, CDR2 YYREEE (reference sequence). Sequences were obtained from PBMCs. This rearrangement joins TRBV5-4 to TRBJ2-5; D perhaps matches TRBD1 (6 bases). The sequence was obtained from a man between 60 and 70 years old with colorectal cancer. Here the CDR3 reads CASSSTGFQETQYF. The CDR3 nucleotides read TGTGCCAGCAGCTCCACAGGGTTCCAAGAGACCCAGTACTTC.